A single T cell receptor (beta chain) is shown here with its context. These data come from a study of T cell changes during pregnancy in multiple sclerosis. The data were produced by immunoSEQ multiplex PCR, yet TCRdb's version contains in-frame clones alone and is incomplete. The sample records over 80,000 clones, 85% to 95% being singletons. This CDR3 region has 11 residues. V was pared by 3 bases and J by 4 bases, with 6 bases between. In germline, CDR1 is DFQATT, CDR2 SNEGSKA (reference sequence). The material was peripheral blood, obtained in the third trimester of pregnancy. The V call is TRBV20-1, the J call TRBJ1-2; tentatively, D is TRBD1 (5 bases). The sequence was collected from a female donor in good health, enrolled as a control in a pregnancy study. This chain's CDR3 is CSASDSYGYTF. The CDR3 DNA is TGCAGTGCTAGTGACAGCTATGGCTACACCTTC.